This T cell receptor beta chain was identified in a study of blood T cells in healthy people across ages. CDR1 SGHRS and CDR2 YFSETQ come from the germline V gene. CDR3 length: 12 amino acids. V was pared by 10 bases and J by 4 bases, with 6 bases of the junction left unmatched. Sample-barcoded 5' priming and a J-beta primer mix drove a second PCR of roughly 7 to 11 cycles. Using its own MiXCR run on the 5' RACE reads, TCRdb lists one record per CDR3 protein. The sample carries more than 800,000 distinct CDR3 sequences, 35% to 55% recorded once. The J gene is TRBJ2-3, the V gene TRBV5-1; 7 bases line up with TRBD1. The sample taken for sequencing was blood. The origin of this receptor is a woman aged 55-69 years in good health. The CDR3 sequence is CASAQGADTQYF. The DNA of the CDR3 is TGCGCCTCTGCCCAGGGGGCAGATACGCAGTATTTT.